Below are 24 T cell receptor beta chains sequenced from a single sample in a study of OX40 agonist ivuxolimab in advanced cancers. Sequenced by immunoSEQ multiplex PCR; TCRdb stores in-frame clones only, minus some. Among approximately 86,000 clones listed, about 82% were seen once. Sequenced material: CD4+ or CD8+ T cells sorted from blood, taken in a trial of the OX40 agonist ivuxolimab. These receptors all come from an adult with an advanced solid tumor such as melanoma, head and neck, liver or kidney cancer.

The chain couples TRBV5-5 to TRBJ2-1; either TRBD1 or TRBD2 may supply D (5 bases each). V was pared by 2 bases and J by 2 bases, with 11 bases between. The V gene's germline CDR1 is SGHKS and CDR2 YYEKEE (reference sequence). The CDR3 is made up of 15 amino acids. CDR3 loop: CASSFQGDAYNEQFF. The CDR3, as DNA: TGTGCCAGCAGCTTCCAGGGAGACGCCTACAATGAGCAGTTCTTC.

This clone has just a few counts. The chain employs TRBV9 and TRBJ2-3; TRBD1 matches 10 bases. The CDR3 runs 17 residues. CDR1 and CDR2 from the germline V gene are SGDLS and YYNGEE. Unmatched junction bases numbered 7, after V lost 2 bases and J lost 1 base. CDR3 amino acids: CASSVSGGTGGTDTQYF. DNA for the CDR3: TGTGCCAGCAGCGTTTCAGGAGGGACAGGGGGCACAGATACGCAGTATTTT.

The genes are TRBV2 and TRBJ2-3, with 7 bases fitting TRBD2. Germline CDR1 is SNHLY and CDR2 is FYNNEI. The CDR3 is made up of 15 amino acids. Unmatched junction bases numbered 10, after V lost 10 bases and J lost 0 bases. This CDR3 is CATMGGVLSTDTQYF. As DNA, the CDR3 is TGTGCCACCATGGGGGGGGTACTTAGCACAGATACGCAGTATTTT.

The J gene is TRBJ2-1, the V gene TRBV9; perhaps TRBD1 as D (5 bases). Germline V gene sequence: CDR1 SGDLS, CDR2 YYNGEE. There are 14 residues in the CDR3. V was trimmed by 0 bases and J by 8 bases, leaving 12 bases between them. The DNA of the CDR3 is TGTGCCAGCAGCGTAGCGACAGATATCTATGAGCAGTTCTTC. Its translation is CASSVATDIYEQFF.

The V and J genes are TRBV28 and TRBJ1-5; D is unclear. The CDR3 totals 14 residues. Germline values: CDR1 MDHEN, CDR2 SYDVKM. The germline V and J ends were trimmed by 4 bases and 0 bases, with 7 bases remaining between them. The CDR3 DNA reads TGTGCCAGCAGTTATGACGATAGCAATCAGCCCCAGCATTTT. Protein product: CASSYDDSNQPQHF.

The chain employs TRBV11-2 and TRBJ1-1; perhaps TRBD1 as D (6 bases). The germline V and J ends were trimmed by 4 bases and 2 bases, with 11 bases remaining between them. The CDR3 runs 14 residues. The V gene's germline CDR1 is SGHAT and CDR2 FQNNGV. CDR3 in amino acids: CASSSGTRNTEAFF. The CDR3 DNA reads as TGTGCCAGCAGCTCCGGGACACGCAACACTGAAGCTTTCTTT.

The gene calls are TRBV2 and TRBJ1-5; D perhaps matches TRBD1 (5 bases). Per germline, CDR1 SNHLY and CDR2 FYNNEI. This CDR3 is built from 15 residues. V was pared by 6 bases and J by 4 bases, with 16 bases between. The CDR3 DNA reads TGTGCCAGCAGATTCACAGGAGATCCTAATCAGCCCCAGCATTTT. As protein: CASRFTGDPNQPQHF.

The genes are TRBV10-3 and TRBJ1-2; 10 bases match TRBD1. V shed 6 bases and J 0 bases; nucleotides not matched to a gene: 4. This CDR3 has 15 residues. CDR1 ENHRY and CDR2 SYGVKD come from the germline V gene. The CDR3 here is CAIRGQGDSNYGYTF. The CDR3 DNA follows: TGTGCCATCAGAGGACAGGGGGACTCTAACTATGGCTACACCTTC.

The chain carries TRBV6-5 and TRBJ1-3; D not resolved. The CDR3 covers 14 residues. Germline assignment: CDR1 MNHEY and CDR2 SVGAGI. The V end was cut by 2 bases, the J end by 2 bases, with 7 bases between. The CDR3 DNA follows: TGTGCCAGCAGTTACGTGAAGGCTGGAAACACCATATATTTT. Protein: CASSYVKAGNTIYF.

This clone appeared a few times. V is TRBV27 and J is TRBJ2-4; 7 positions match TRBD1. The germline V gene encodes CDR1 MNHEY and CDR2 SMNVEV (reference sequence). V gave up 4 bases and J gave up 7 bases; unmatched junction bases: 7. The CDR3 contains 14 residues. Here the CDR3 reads CASSSRPRGNIQYF. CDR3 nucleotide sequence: TGTGCCAGCAGTTCCCGACCCAGGGGGAACATTCAGTACTTC.

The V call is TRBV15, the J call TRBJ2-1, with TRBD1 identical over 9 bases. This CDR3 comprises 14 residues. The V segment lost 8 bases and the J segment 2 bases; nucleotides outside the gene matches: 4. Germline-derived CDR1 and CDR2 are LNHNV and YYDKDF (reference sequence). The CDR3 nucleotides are TGTGCCACCTGGACAGGGGAGACCTACAATGAGCAGTTCTTC. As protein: CATWTGETYNEQFF.

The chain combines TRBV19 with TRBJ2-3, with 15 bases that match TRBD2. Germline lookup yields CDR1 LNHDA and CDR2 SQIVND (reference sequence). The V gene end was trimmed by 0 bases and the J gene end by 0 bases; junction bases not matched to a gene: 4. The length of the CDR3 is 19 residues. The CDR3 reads CASSIELGTSGRSTDTQYF. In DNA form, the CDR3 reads TGTGCCAGTAGTATAGAACTCGGGACTAGCGGGAGGAGCACAGATACGCAGTATTTT.

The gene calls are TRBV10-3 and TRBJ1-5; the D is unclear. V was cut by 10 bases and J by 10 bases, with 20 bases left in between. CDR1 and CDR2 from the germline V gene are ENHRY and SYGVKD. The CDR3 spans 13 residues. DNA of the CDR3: TGTGCCACTCAAAAGCGGATCGGGGAACCCCAGCATTTT. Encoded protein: CATQKRIGEPQHF.

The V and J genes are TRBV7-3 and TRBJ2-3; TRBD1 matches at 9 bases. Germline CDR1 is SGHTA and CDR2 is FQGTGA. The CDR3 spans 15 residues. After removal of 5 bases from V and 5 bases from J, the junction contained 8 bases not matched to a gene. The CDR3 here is CASSPGTGQGDTQYF. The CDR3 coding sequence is TGTGCCAGCAGCCCCGGGACAGGGCAGGGAGATACGCAGTATTTT.

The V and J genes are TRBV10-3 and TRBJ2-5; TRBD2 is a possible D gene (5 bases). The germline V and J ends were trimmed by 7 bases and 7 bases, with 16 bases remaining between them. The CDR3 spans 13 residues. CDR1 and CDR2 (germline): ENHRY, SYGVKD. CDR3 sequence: CAITAGPPGTQYF. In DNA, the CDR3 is TGTGCCATCACCGCGGGTCCCCCTGGGACCCAGTACTTC.

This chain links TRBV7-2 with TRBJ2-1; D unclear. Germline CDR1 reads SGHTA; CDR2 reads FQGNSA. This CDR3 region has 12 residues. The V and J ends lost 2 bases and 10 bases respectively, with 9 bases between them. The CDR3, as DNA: TGTGCCAGCAGCTTAAGGTCGAGGGAGCAGTTCTTC. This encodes CASSLRSREQFF.

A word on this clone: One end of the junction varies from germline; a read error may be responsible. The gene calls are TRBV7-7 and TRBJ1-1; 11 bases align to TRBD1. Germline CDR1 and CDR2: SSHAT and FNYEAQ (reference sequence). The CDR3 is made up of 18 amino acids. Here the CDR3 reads CASSPLGTGGNYGTEAFF. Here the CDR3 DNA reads TGTGCTAGCAGCCCACTCGGGACAGGGGGAAATTATGGGACTGAAGCTTTCTTT.

CDR3 protein: CASSAQGSGGELFF. CDR3 DNA sequence: TGTGCCAGTAGTGCACAGGGGTCGGGCGGGGAGCTGTTTTTT. V usage is TRBV19 and J usage is TRBJ2-2, with 7 bases that match TRBD1. CDR1 and CDR2 (germline): LNHDA, SQIVND (reference sequence). V gave up 5 bases and J gave up 7 bases; unmatched junction bases: 7. The length of the CDR3 is 14 residues.

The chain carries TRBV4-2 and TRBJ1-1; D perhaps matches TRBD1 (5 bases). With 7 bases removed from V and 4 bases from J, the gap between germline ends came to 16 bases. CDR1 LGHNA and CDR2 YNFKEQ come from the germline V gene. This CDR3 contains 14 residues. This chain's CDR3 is CASTSQPGSTEAFF. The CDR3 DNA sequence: TGTGCCAGCACCTCCCAACCAGGGAGCACTGAAGCTTTCTTT.

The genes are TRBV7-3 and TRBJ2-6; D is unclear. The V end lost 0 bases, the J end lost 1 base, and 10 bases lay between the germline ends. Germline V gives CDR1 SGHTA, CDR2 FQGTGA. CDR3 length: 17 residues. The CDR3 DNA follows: TGTGCCAGCAGCTTAACTGCATCGCGATCTGGGGCCAACGTCCTGACTTTC. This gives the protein CASSLTASRSGANVLTF.

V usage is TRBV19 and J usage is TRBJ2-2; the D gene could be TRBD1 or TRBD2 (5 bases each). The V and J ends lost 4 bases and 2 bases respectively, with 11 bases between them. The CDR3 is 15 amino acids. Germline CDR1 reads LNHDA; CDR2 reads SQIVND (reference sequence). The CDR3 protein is CASSRAGANTGELFF. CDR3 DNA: TGTGCCAGTAGTAGGGCCGGGGCTAACACCGGGGAGCTGTTTTTT.

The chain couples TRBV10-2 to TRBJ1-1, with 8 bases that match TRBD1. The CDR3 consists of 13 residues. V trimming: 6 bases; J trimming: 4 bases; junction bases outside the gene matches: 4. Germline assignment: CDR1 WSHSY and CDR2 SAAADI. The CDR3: CASRLDRGTEAFF. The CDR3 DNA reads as TGCGCCAGCAGACTTGACAGGGGCACTGAAGCTTTCTTT.

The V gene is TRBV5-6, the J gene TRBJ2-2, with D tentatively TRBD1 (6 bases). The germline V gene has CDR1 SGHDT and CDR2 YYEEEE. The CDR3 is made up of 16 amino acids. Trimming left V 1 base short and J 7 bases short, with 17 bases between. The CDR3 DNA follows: TGTGCCAGCAGCTTGTTTATCAGGGGAGTTGTCGGGGAGCTGTTTTTT. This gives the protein CASSLFIRGVVGELFF.

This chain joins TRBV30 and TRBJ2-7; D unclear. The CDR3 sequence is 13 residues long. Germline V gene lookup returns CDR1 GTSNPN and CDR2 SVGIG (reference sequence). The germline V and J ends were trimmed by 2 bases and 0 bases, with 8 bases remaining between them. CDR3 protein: CAWSLDSSYEQYF. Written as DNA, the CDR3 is TGTGCCTGGAGTCTGGATAGCTCCTACGAGCAGTACTTC.